One sample yielded the 7 T cell receptor beta chains listed below, sequenced in a study of technical replicates of blood from a handful of donors. Measured with immunoSEQ multiplex PCR; TCRdb has only the in-frame clones, and not every one. The sample contains tens of thousands of clones, approximately 86% of which appear only once. Sequences were obtained from PBMCs. All receptors come from a human donor in good health. Some clones in this sample may be carry-over from other donors' samples.

The chain employs TRBV30 and TRBJ2-1; the match to TRBD2 covers 7 bases. Germline V lookup: CDR1 GTSNPN, CDR2 SVGIG (reference sequence). V was clipped by 4 bases and J by 8 bases; unmatched bases: 11. The CDR3 consists of 14 residues. The DNA of the CDR3 is TGTGCCTGGATGGGCCGGGACTACCCAGATGAGCAGTTCTTC. The encoded protein is CAWMGRDYPDEQFF.

The chain uses TRBV4-2 and TRBJ2-5; 9 bases map to TRBD2. Trimming took 4 bases from V and 4 from J; bases not matched to a gene: 7. Germline V gene data show CDR1 as LGHNA and CDR2 as YNFKEQ. This CDR3 is built from 15 residues. CDR3 protein: CASSPRGGLGETQYF. DNA of the CDR3: TGTGCCAGCAGCCCGCGGGGGGGCTTGGGAGAGACCCAGTACTTC.

In DNA, the CDR3 is TGTGCCAGCAGCGCCCCAGGGTGGCAGCCGACCGGGGAGCTGTTTTTT. Its protein is CASSAPGWQPTGELFF. The chain links TRBV9 to TRBJ2-2; possible D gene TRBD1, 5 bases. The V gene's germline CDR1 is SGDLS and CDR2 YYNGEE. The CDR3 consists of 16 residues. The ends were cut back, 3 bases at V and 5 bases at J, with 17 bases in the middle.

The chain uses TRBV27 and TRBJ1-1, with unresolved D. V was shortened by 2 bases and J by 4 bases, with 14 bases between the two germline ends. The CDR3 covers 15 residues. CDR1 and CDR2 from the germline V gene are MNHEY and SMNVEV (reference sequence). The CDR3 bases are TGTGCCAGCAGTTTAGACCGCAGCGGCGGCACTGAAGCTTTCTTT. Residues: CASSLDRSGGTEAFF.

The chain is built from TRBV5-1 and TRBJ2-7, with 12 bases fitting TRBD2. Germline assignment: CDR1 SGHRS and CDR2 YFSETQ. J lost 4 bases, V lost 4 bases, and 9 bases had no gene match. This CDR3 contains 16 residues. CDR3 region: CASSVEGLAGSYEQYF. CDR3 in DNA: TGCGCCAGCAGCGTGGAAGGACTAGCGGGGTCATACGAGCAGTACTTC.

This clone was counted at least ten times. The chain uses TRBV30 and TRBJ1-5, with 8 bases aligning to TRBD1. Germline CDR1 reads GTSNPN; CDR2 reads SVGIG (reference sequence). V lost 0 bases, J lost 3 bases, and 4 bases stayed unmatched. The CDR3 consists of 15 residues. The CDR3 region has the DNA TGTGCCTGGAGTGTACCGGACAGGGTCAATCAGCCCCAGCATTTT. Translating it yields CAWSVPDRVNQPQHF. Full variable domain (remainder filled in from reference TRBV30 and TRBJ1-5): SQTIHQWPATLVQPVGSPLSLECTVEGTSNPNLYWYRQAAGRGLQLLFYSVGIGQISSEVPQNLSASRPQDRQFILSSKKLLLSDSGFYLCAWSVPDRVNQPQHFGDGTRLSIL.

V usage is TRBV18 and J usage is TRBJ2-3; 8 nucleotides agree with TRBD2. The CDR3 sequence is 17 residues long. In germline, CDR1 is KGHSH, CDR2 LQKENI. V lost 3 bases, J lost 0 bases, and 8 bases stayed unmatched. The CDR3 DNA sequence: TGTGCCAGCTCACCCCCTCGGGGGGGGTTTAGCACAGATACGCAGTATTTT. Translated, it gives CASSPPRGGFSTDTQYF. The full variable domain, its missing parts supplied by reference TRBV18 and TRBJ2-3, is NAGVMQNPRHLVRRRGQEARLRCSPMKGHSHVYWYRQLPEEGLKFMVYLQKENIIDESGMPKERFSAEFPKEGPSILRIQQVVRGDSAAYFCASSPPRGGFSTDTQYFGPGTRLTVL.